A selection of T cell receptor beta chains follows, all from one sample in a study of cytomegalovirus exposure and HLA in healthy donors. TCRdb's copy holds only in-frame clones and misses some; the assay was immunoSEQ multiplex PCR. The sample consists of some 150,000 clones, roughly 77% of them appearing once. Sequencing input: PBMCs. Every receptor here comes from a man aged 40-50 years in good health and CMV-seronegative. CDR3s include the opening cysteine and the closing phenylalanine or tryptophan. A D gene is named only where the DNA matches it firmly. Some rows mark clone size as missing; the rest say once, few, many or name a class of expanded clone.

J: TRBJ2-1; V: TRBV7-3; D: .; size: .; DNA: TGTGCCAGCAGCTTAAATGGAGATGAGCAGTTCTTC; CDR3: CASSLNGDEQFF
J: TRBJ2-2; V: TRBV9; D: TRBD2; size: .; DNA: TGTGCCAGCAGCGCCTGGGGCGGGGGGGCTAGCACCGGGGAGCTGTTTTTT; CDR3: CASSAWGGGASTGELFF
J: TRBJ1-2; V: TRBV6-1; D: .; size: few; DNA: TGTGCCAGCAGTGACGGGGTCGGCTATGGCTACACCTTC; CDR3: CASSDGVGYGYTF
J: TRBJ1-2; V: TRBV15; D: .; size: .; DNA: TGTGCCACCAGCTTGAGCGGGGTTGTAGGCTACACCTTC; CDR3: CATSLSGVVGYTF
J: TRBJ2-2; V: TRBV7-9; D: .; size: .; DNA: TGTGCCAGCAGCTACCGGACAGCGATCGTCGGGGAGCTGTTTTTT; CDR3: CASSYRTAIVGELFF
J: TRBJ2-3; V: TRBV4-2; D: TRBD2; size: .; DNA: TGTGCCAGCAGCCAACTGACTAGCGGGGGGGAAGATACGCAGTATTTT; CDR3: CASSQLTSGGEDTQYF
J: TRBJ2-7; V: TRBV10-3; D: TRBD2; size: .; DNA: TGTGCCATCAGTGATAGCGGGGGGTTATACGAGCAGTACTTC; CDR3: CAISDSGGLYEQYF
J: TRBJ2-1; V: TRBV5-1; D: .; size: .; DNA: TGCGCCAGCAGCGCAGGGGCCTCCTACAATGAGCAGTTCTTC; CDR3: CASSAGASYNEQFF
J: TRBJ1-6; V: TRBV2; D: .; size: .; DNA: TGTGCCACCACACCTGGTCAAGGGGGTAATTCACCCCTCCACTTT; CDR3: CATTPGQGGNSPLHF
J: TRBJ1-5; V: TRBV18; D: .; size: .; DNA: TGTGCCAGCTCACCACAGGGGAGTGGAGGGCAGCCCCAGCATTTT; CDR3: CASSPQGSGGQPQHF
J: TRBJ2-5; V: TRBV5-1; D: TRBD1; size: .; DNA: TGCGCCAGCAGCCGGGACAGGGGGCCCCAAGAGACCCAGTACTTC; CDR3: CASSRDRGPQETQYF
J: TRBJ2-7; V: TRBV4-1; D: .; size: .; DNA: TGCGCCAGCAGCCAAGTGGGCTCCTACGAGCAGTACTTT; CDR3: CASSQVGSYEQYF
J: TRBJ1-4; V: TRBV4-1; D: .; size: few; DNA: TGCGCCAGCAGCCACGAAACGGACAGACCAACTAATGAAAAACTGTTTTTT; CDR3: CASSHETDRPTNEKLFF
J: TRBJ2-1; V: TRBV7-3; D: TRBD2; size: many; DNA: TGTGCCAGCAGCCCAGATAGCGGGGGGAGCTCCTACAATGAGCAGTTCTTC; CDR3: CASSPDSGGSSYNEQFF
J: TRBJ1-4; V: TRBV5-6; D: .; size: .; DNA: TGTGCCAGCAGCTTGGGAGGGCTTGAAAAACTGTTTTTT; CDR3: CASSLGGLEKLFF
J: TRBJ2-3; V: TRBV9; D: TRBD2; size: .; DNA: TGTGCCAGCACCGAGACTAGCGGGGCTACAGATACGCAGTATTTT; CDR3: CASTETSGATDTQYF
J: TRBJ1-1; V: TRBV28; D: .; size: .; DNA: TGTGCCAGCAGTTTAATAAGGGGATCAGCTGAAGCTTTCTTT; CDR3: CASSLIRGSAEAFF
J: TRBJ1-5; V: TRBV5-5; D: .; size: few; DNA: TGTGCCAGCACTCTGGAGGATAGCAATCAGCCCCAGCATTTT; CDR3: CASTLEDSNQPQHF
J: TRBJ2-7; V: TRBV7-2; D: .; size: .; DNA: TGTGCCAGCAGCTCCCGGGACACCCCCTACGAGCAGTACTTC; CDR3: CASSSRDTPYEQYF
J: TRBJ1-1; V: TRBV6-6; D: .; size: .; DNA: TGTGCCAGCAGTTATGGTGGACATGTCTTGAACACTGAAGCTTTCTTT; CDR3: CASSYGGHVLNTEAFF
J: TRBJ2-7; V: TRBV5-6; D: .; size: .; DNA: TGTGCCAGCAGCTTTCAGGGTTTAAGGGTTTCCTGCGAGCAGTACTTC; CDR3: CASSFQGLRVSCEQYF
J: TRBJ1-5; V: TRBV2; D: TRBD1; size: .; DNA: TGTGCCAGCAGTGGTACAGGGGAGTGGCAGCCCCAGCATTTT; CDR3: CASSGTGEWQPQHF
J: TRBJ2-7; V: TRBV11-3; D: TRBD1; size: .; DNA: TGTGCCAGCCCTCGAACCGGGACAGGGTCCGAGCAGTACTTC; CDR3: CASPRTGTGSEQYF
J: TRBJ1-2; V: TRBV7-3; D: .; size: .; DNA: TGTGCCAGCAGCCCCGACCGGGGGGACTATGGCTACACCTTC; CDR3: CASSPDRGDYGYTF
J: TRBJ1-1; V: TRBV6-1; D: .; size: few; DNA: TGTGCCAGCAGTGAAGTGGGCGAAGCTTTCTTT; CDR3: CASSEVGEAFF
J: TRBJ2-1; V: TRBV10-3; D: .; size: .; DNA: TGTGCCATCAGTGAAGGAAGGGGGTTTGGTGAGCAGTTCTTC; CDR3: CAISEGRGFGEQFF
J: TRBJ2-7; V: TRBV28; D: TRBD1; size: .; DNA: TGTGCCAGCAGTCCGATCGAGGGACAGGGGGTCTACGAGCAGTACTTC; CDR3: CASSPIEGQGVYEQYF
J: TRBJ1-1; V: TRBV15; D: TRBD1; size: .; DNA: TGTGCCACCAGCAGAGATAGACAGGGGGCGCAAGCTTTCTTT; CDR3: CATSRDRQGAQAFF
J: TRBJ1-2; V: TRBV7-9; D: TRBD1; size: .; DNA: TGTGCCAGCAGCTCAATTGGGACAGGGGTGTACTTTAACTATGGCTACACCTTC; CDR3: CASSSIGTGVYFNYGYTF
J: TRBJ2-7; V: TRBV6-5; D: .; size: few; DNA: TGTGCCAGCAGTTACGACAGGTATTCCTACGAGCAGTACTTC; CDR3: CASSYDRYSYEQYF
J: TRBJ2-7; V: TRBV7-8; D: TRBD2; size: .; DNA: TGTGCCAGCAGCCAGCGGGGACTCTACGAGCAGTACTTC; CDR3: CASSQRGLYEQYF
J: TRBJ2-3; V: TRBV2; D: TRBD2; size: .; DNA: TGTGCCAGCAGTGAAGTGCTGACAGCGGGGGGTCTAGATACGCAGTATTTT; CDR3: CASSEVLTAGGLDTQYF
J: TRBJ1-1; V: TRBV7-8; D: .; size: .; DNA: TGTGCCAGCAGCTTAGTATCGGTGAGGGGCAGGGGCACTGAAGCTTTCTTT; CDR3: CASSLVSVRGRGTEAFF
J: TRBJ2-3; V: TRBV10-2; D: .; size: .; DNA: TGCGCCAGCGCCTACGCAGATACGCAGTATTTT; CDR3: CASAYADTQYF
J: TRBJ2-7; V: TRBV7-6; D: TRBD1; size: few; DNA: TGTGCCAGCAGCCCGGGACAGGGGGGACGCGAGCAGTACTTC; CDR3: CASSPGQGGREQYF
J: TRBJ2-7; V: TRBV30; D: TRBD1; size: once; DNA: TGTGCCTGGTCGACAGGGGCCTACGAGCAGTACTTC; CDR3: CAWSTGAYEQYF
J: TRBJ1-4; V: TRBV7-2; D: TRBD1; size: .; DNA: TGTGCCAGCAGCCCGACAGGGGGCCGGGGCGAAAAACTGTTTTTT; CDR3: CASSPTGGRGEKLFF
J: TRBJ1-5; V: TRBV4-1; D: .; size: .; DNA: TGCGCCAGCAGCCAAGCGACAACCAAGAAGGAGCCCCAGCATTTT; CDR3: CASSQATTKKEPQHF